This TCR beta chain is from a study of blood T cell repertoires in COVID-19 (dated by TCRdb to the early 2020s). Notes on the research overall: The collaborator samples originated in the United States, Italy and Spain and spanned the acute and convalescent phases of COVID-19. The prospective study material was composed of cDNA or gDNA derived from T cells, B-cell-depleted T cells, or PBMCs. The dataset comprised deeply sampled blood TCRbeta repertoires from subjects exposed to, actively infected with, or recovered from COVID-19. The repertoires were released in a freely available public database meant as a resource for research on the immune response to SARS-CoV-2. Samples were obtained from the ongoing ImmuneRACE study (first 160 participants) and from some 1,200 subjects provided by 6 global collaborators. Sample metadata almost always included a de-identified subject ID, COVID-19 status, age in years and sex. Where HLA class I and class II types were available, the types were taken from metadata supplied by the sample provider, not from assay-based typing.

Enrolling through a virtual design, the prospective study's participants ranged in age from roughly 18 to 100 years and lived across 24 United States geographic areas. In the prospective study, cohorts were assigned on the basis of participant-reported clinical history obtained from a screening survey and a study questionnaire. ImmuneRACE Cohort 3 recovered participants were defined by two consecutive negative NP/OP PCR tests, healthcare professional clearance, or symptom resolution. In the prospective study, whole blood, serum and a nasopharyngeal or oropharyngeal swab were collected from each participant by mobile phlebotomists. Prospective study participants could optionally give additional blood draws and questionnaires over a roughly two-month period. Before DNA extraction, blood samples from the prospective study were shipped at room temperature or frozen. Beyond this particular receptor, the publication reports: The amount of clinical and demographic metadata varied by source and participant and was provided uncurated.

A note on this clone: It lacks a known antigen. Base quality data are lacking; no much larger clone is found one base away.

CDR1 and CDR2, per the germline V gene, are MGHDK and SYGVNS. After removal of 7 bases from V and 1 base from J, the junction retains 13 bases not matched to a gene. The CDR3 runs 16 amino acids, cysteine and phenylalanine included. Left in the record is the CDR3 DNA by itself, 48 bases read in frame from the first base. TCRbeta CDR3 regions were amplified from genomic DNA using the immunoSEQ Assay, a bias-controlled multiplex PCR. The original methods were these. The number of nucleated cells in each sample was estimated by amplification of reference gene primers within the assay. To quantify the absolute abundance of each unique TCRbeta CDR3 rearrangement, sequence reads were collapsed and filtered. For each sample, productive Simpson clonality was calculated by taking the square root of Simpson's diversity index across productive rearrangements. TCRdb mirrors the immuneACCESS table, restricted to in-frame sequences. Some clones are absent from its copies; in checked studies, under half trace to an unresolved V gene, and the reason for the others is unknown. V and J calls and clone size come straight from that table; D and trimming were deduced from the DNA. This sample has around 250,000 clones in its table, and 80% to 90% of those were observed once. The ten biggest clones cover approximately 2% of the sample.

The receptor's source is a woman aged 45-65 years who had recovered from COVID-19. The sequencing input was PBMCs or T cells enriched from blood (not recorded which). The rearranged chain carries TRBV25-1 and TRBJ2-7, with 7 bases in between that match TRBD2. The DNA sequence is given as TGTGCCAGCACCGGGTCCGGGAGGCAAGGGTCCTACGAGCAGTACTTC. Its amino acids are CASTGSGRQGSYEQYF.